This TCR beta chain was retrieved from a study of T cells of healthy individuals (dated by TCRdb to the late 2010s). This clonotype was detected a few times. No cognate antigen has been identified for it. The sample holds no much larger clone one base away, and base qualities are not on file. The library was obtained by 5' RACE. TCRdb names Illumina MiSeq as the instrument used. TCRdb reprocessing: public reads trimmed at Q25 with fastp, clones called with MiXCR, in-frame beta chains kept. Rows with a matching CDR3 protein are joined into one entry that keeps the most common DNA and genes. The sample table records approximately 52,000 distinct CDR3 sequences; 14% to 15% of these occur just once. The ten largest clones represent about 16% of the sample. V sheds 5 bases and J sheds 6 bases, leaving 8 bases between their ends. The germline V gene gives CDR1 as SGHAT and CDR2 as FQNNGV. Taken from cysteine to phenylalanine, the CDR3 has 11 residues. Left in the record is the CDR3 DNA by itself, 33 bases read in frame from the first base.

The sequence was obtained from a human donor in good health. Rearrangement joined TRBV11-2 to TRBJ2-7; TRBD1 is perhaps the D gene, given 6 matching bases. The DNA sequence follows: TGTGCCAGCAGCAGGACAGTCGAGCAGTACTTC. The encoded protein is CASSRTVEQYF.